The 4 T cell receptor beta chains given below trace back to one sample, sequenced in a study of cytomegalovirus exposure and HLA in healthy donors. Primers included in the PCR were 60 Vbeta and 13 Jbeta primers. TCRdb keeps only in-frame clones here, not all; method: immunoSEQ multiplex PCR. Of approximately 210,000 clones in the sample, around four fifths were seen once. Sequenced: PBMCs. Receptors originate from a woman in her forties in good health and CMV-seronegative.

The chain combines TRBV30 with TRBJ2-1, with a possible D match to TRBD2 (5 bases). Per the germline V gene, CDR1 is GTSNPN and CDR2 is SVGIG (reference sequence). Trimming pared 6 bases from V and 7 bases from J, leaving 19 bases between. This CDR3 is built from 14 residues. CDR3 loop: CACSLASPLNEQFF. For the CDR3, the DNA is TGTGCCTGTTCTTTAGCGAGCCCTTTAAATGAGCAGTTCTTC.

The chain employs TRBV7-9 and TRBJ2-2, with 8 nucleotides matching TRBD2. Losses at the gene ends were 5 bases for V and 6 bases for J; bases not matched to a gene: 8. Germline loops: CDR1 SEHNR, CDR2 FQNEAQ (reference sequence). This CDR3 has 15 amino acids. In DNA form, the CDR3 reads TGTGCCAGCAGCGGACGGGAGGGCCGGTCCGGGGAGCTGTTTTTT. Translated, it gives CASSGREGRSGELFF.

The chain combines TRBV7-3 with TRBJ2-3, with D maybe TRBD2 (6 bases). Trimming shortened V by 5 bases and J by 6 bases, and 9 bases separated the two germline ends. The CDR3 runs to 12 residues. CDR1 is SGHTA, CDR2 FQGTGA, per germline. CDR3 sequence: CASSQRGDTQYF. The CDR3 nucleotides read TGTGCCAGCAGCCAACGGGGGGATACGCAGTATTTT. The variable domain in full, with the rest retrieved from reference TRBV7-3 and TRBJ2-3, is GAGVSQTPSNKVTEKGKYVELRCDPISGHTALYWYRQSLGQGPEFLIYFQGTGAADDSGLPNDRFFAVRPEGSVSTLKIQRTERGDSAVYLCASSQRGDTQYFGPGTRLTVL.

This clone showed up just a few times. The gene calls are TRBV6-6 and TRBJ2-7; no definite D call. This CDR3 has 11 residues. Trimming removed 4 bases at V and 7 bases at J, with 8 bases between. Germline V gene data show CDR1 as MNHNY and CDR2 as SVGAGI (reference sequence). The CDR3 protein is CASSFSGEQYF. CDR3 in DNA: TGTGCCAGCAGTTTTTCAGGAGAGCAGTACTTC.